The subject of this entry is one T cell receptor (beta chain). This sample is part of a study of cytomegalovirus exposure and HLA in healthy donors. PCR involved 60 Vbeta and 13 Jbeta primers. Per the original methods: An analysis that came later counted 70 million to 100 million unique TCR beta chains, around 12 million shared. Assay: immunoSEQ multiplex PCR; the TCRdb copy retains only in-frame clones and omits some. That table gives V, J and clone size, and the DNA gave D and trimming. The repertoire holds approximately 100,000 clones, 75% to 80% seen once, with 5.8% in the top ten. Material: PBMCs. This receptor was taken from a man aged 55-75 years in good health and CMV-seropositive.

The CDR3 nucleotides are TGCGCCAGCAGCCCGGACAGGGGGAGTTACGAGCAGTACTTC. Encoded protein: CASSPDRGSYEQYF. The chain combines TRBV5-1 with TRBJ2-7, with TRBD1 matching 10 bases. The V gene's germline CDR1 is SGHRS and CDR2 YFSETQ. The CDR3 consists of 14 residues. The junction had 5 bases not matched to a gene; V was cut back by 4 bases and J by 4 bases.